A single sample gave rise to the 9 T cell receptor beta chains below, sequenced in a study of cytomegalovirus exposure and HLA in healthy donors. Both 60 Vbeta primers and 13 Jbeta primers went into the PCR. The method was immunoSEQ multiplex PCR; TCRdb's version includes in-frame clones alone and lacks a portion of them. The table records 59,000 or so clones, 70% to 75% of them present only once. The specimen sequenced was PBMCs. The source of these receptors is a man aged 25 to 45 in good health and CMV-seropositive.

This rearrangement joins TRBV30 to TRBJ2-7; a weak D match, TRBD1 (6 bases). The germline CDR1 and CDR2 sequences are GTSNPN and SVGIG (reference sequence). This CDR3 spans 13 amino acids. Between the trimmed V and J ends, which lost 2 bases and 2 bases, there was a span of 10 bases. CDR3 nucleotide sequence: TGTGCCTGGAGTTGGGACACCACCTACGAGCAGTACTTC. It codes for CAWSWDTTYEQYF.

V usage is TRBV28 and J usage is TRBJ2-4, with TRBD2 identical over 14 bases. The germline V gene encodes CDR1 MDHEN and CDR2 SYDVKM. J was trimmed by 0 bases and V by 6 bases; bases with no gene match: 7. CDR3 size: 18 residues. In DNA form, the CDR3 reads TGTGCCAGCAGCCCCGGACTAGCGGGGGGCCTAGCCAAAAACATTCAGTACTTC. It codes for CASSPGLAGGLAKNIQYF.

V gene TRBV5-4 combines with J gene TRBJ1-4, with 9 bases matching TRBD1. V was clipped by 4 bases and J by 2 bases; unmatched bases: 3. This CDR3 is built from 15 residues. CDR1 SGHNT and CDR2 YYREEE come from the germline V gene (reference sequence). The CDR3 nucleotides read TGTGCCAGCAGCACGACAGGGGGGACTAATGAAAAACTGTTTTTT. Residues: CASSTTGGTNEKLFF.

Remarks on this clone: A junction end diverges from the germline sequence, so it may reflect a read error. The CDR3 is CASRQVSFSGNTVYF. CDR3 nucleotides: TGTGCCAGCAGACAGGTTTCCTTCTCTGGAAACACCGTATATTTT. The chain is built from TRBV28 and TRBJ1-3, with D possibly being TRBD1 (5 bases). The CDR3 is 15 residues long. The V gene's germline CDR1 is MDHEN and CDR2 SYDVKM.

The chain recombines TRBV27 with TRBJ1-2; 7 bases fit TRBD1. The CDR3 sequence is 17 residues long. Germline V CDR1 and CDR2: MNHEY, SMNVEV (reference sequence). V was clipped by 0 bases and J by 6 bases; unmatched bases: 13. The CDR3 sequence: CASSLSLDRANRNGYTF. CDR3 sequence (DNA): TGTGCCAGCAGTTTATCCCTTGACAGGGCTAATAGGAATGGCTACACCTTC.

The chain recombines TRBV7-8 with TRBJ1-1, with D possibly matching TRBD1 (5 bases). V was trimmed by 4 bases and J by 2 bases, leaving 11 bases between them. Germline lookup yields CDR1 SGHVS and CDR2 FQNEAQ. The CDR3 runs to 14 residues. CDR3 protein: CASSSIRGNTEAFF. The CDR3 DNA reads TGTGCCAGCAGCTCGATTAGGGGAAACACTGAAGCTTTCTTT. Based on the CDR3 plus reference TRBV7-8 and TRBJ1-1, the full variable domain is GAGVSQSPRYKVAKRGQDVALRCDPISGHVSLFWYQQALGQGPEFLTYFQNEAQLDKSGLPSDRFFAERPEGSVSTLKIQRTQQEDSAVYLCASSSIRGNTEAFFGQGTRLTVV.

Regarding this clone: Germline and junction disagree at one end, which may indicate a read error. The J gene is TRBJ1-4, the V gene TRBV7-7, with 12 nucleotides matching TRBD1. This CDR3 has 17 amino acids. Looked up from germline, CDR1 is SSHAT and CDR2 is FNYEAQ (reference sequence). The CDR3: CASSPGTGGERNEKLSF. The CDR3 DNA is TGTGCTAGCAGCCCCGGGACAGGGGGCGAGAGAAATGAAAAACTGTCTTTT.

The rearrangement uses TRBV5-6 and TRBJ1-2, with D possibly TRBD1 on 5 matching bases. Per germline, CDR1 SGHDT and CDR2 YYEEEE. V was pared by 4 bases and J by 10 bases, with 20 bases between. The CDR3 sequence is 14 residues long. The CDR3 DNA reads as TGTGCCAGCAGCCCGAACCCAACGGACAATTACTACACCTTC. Residues: CASSPNPTDNYYTF.

J is TRBJ2-5 and V is TRBV29-1, with unresolved D. This CDR3 contains 15 residues. Germline CDR1 and CDR2: SQVTM and ANQGSEA. Trimming cost V 4 bases and J 1 base, with 16 bases left between them. The CDR3 reads CSVAPPAVTQETQYF. DNA of the CDR3: TGCAGCGTTGCCCCCCCGGCGGTCACCCAAGAGACCCAGTACTTC.